The clone carrying this T cell receptor (beta chain) occurred a few times. Its antigen is not identified. The data stem from a study of T cells after yellow fever vaccination. Study in general: Fractions with few cells were prepared using SMART-Seq v4 Ultra Low Input. General study results and limits: Abundant clonotypes from the bulk population could get into FACS-sorted repertoires as contaminants.

UMIs and a universal primer site were added when TCR cDNA was made by 5'RACE template switching. One entry per CDR3 protein, called by TCRdb with MiXCR from the 5' RACE reads. The data hold roughly 350,000 distinct CDR3 sequences, with approximately 4% observed a single time. V was clipped by 0 bases and J by 5 bases; unmatched bases: 12. Germline CDR1 LGHNA, CDR2 YSLEER. The CDR3 is made up of 17 amino acids. The TCR was taken from a man between 18 and 29 years old who received the YFV17D yellow fever vaccine. Material: PBMCs, obtained 5 days after the yellow fever booster vaccination. The chain joins TRBV4-3 to TRBJ2-5, with 7 bases that match TRBD2. The CDR3 spells CASSQEWGRGEGETQYF. CDR3 bases: TGCGCCAGCAGCCAAGAGTGGGGGAGGGGTGAGGGGGAGACCCAGTACTTC.